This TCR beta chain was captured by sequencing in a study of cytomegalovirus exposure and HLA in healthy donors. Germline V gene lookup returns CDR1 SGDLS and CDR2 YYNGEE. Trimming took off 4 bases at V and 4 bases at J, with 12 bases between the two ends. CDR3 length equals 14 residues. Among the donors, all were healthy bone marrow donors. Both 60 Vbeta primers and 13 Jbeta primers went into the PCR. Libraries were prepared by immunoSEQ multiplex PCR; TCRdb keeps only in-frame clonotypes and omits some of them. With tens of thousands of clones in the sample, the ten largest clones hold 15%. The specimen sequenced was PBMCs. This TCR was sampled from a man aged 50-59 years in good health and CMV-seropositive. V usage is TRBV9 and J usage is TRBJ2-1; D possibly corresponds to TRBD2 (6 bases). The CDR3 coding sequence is TGTGCCAGCAGCTCCAGTGGACTATACAATGAGCAGTTCTTC. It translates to CASSSSGLYNEQFF.